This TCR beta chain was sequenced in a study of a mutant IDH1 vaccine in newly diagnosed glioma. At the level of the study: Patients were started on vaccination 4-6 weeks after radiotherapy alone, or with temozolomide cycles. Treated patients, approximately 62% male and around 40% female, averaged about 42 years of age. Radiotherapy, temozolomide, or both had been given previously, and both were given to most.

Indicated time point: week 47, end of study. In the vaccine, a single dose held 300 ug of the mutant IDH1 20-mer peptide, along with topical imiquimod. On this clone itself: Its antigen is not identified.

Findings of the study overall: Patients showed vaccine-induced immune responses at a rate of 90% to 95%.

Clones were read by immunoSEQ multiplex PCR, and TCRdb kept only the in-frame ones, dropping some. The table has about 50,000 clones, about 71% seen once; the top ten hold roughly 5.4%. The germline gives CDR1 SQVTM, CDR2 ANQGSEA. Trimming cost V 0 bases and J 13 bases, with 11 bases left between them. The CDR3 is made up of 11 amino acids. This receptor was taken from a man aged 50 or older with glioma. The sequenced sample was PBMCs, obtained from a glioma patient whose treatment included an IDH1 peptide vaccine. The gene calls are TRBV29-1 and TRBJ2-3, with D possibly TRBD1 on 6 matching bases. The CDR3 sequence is CSVEEAGVKYF. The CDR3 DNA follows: TGCAGCGTTGAAGAAGCAGGGGTAAAGTATTTT.